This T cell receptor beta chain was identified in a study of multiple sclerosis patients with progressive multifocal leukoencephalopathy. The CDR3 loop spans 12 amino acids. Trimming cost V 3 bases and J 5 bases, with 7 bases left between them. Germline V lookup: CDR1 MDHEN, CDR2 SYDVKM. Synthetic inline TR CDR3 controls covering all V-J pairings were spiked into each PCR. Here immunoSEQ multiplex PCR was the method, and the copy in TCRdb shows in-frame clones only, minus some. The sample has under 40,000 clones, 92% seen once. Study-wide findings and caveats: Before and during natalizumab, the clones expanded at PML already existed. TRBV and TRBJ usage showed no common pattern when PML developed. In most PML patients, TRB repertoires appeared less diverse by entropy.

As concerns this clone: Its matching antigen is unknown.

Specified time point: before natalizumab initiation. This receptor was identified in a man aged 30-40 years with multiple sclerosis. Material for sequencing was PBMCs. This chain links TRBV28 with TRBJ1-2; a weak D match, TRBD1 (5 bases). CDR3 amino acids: CASSLTVYGYTF. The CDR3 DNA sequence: TGTGCCAGCAGTTTGACAGTTTATGGCTACACCTTC.